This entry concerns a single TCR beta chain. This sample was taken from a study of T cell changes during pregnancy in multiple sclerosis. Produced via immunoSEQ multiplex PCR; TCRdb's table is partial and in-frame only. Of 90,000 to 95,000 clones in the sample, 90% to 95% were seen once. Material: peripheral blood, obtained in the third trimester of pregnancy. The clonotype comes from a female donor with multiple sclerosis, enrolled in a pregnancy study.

DNA for the CDR3: TGTGCCAGCAGTCCCCTCCCCCCGGAGACAGAAGAGACCCAGTACTTC. Translation: CASSPLPPETEETQYF. The chain uses TRBV28 and TRBJ2-5; a possible D gene is TRBD1 (5 bases). V was shortened by 5 bases and J by 3 bases, with 19 bases between the two germline ends. Germline V gene data show CDR1 as MDHEN and CDR2 as SYDVKM. The CDR3 sequence is 16 residues long.